The 24 T cell receptor beta chains below come from one sample, sequenced in a study of beta chain features in type 1 diabetes. The whole isolated RNA underwent reverse transcription, so sequencing captured expressed TCRB transcripts. The table came from immunoSEQ multiplex PCR; TCRdb's copy has only in-frame clones and leaves some out. The sample has around 450,000 clones, over 10% seen once. The sample comprised naive CD4+ T cells from blood. The receptor source for this set is a woman under 30 in good health.

This clone was seen a single time. The V call is TRBV5-6, the J call TRBJ1-1; D may be TRBD1 (6 bases). Trimming pared 4 bases from V and 4 bases from J, leaving 20 bases between. The V gene's germline CDR1 is SGHDT and CDR2 YYEEEE. CDR3 length: 16 residues. CDR3 DNA sequence: TGTGCCAGCAGCCACCGCCTGGGGGGCGGCGGCACTGAAGCTTTCTTT. Amino acids: CASSHRLGGGGTEAFF.

A few counts support this clone. The genes are TRBV6-5 and TRBJ2-7; D tentatively fits TRBD1 or TRBD2 (5 bases each). Germline V gene data show CDR1 as MNHEY and CDR2 as SVGAGI. V lost 4 bases and J 0 bases, leaving 10 bases between the germline ends. The CDR3 spans 14 residues. The DNA of the CDR3 is TGTGCCAGCAGTTGGGACGGCAGCTCCTACGAGCAGTACGTC. This encodes CASSWDGSSYEQYV.

The chain combines TRBV5-1 with TRBJ2-7; D gene ambiguous. Germline lookup yields CDR1 SGHRS and CDR2 YFSETQ. The CDR3 is 13 residues long. The V end was cut by 0 bases, the J end by 3 bases, with 7 bases between. The CDR3 sequence is CASSLASSYEQYF. In DNA form, the CDR3 reads TGCGCCAGCAGCTTGGCCTCCAGCTACGAGCAGTACTTC.

This clone appeared a few times. The chain carries TRBV15 and TRBJ2-7; D remains ambiguous. Germline V gives CDR1 LNHNV, CDR2 YYDKDF (reference sequence). CDR3 size: 13 residues. Deletions cut 0 bases from V and 3 bases from J, with 6 bases between. CDR3 sequence reads: CATSRDQVYEQYV. In nucleotides, the CDR3 is TGTGCCACCAGCAGAGATCAAGTCTACGAGCAGTACGTC.

This clone was seen a few times. CDR3 amino acids: CASSLGGDTDTQYF. In DNA form, the CDR3 reads TGTGCCAGCAGCCTAGGTGGAGACACAGATACGCAGTATTTT. The chain uses TRBV5-4 and TRBJ2-3; D is undetermined. The germline CDR1 and CDR2 sequences are SGHNT and YYREEE (reference sequence). The CDR3 spans 14 residues. V lost 4 bases, J lost 2 bases, and 11 bases lay in between.

V usage is TRBV5-4 and J usage is TRBJ1-2; D call uncertain. CDR1 and CDR2 from the germline V gene are SGHNT and YYREEE (reference sequence). V lost 4 bases, J lost 2 bases, and 18 bases lay in between. The CDR3 totals 16 residues. In DNA form, the CDR3 reads TGTGCCAGCAGCCACCTCAAGGGCAGAAACAACTATGGCTACACCTTC. Its protein product is CASSHLKGRNNYGYTF.

In this sample, this clone turned up a few times. This rearrangement joins TRBV18 to TRBJ2-1; D gene ambiguous. V was shortened by 6 bases and J by 7 bases, with 10 bases between the two germline ends. The CDR3 covers 12 residues. Germline V gene sequence: CDR1 KGHSH, CDR2 LQKENI. As DNA, the CDR3 is TGTGCCAGCTCCGCAATGGGGAATGAGCAGTTCTTC. Amino acids: CASSAMGNEQFF.

This rearrangement joins TRBV7-9 to TRBJ2-2; a possible D gene is TRBD1 (6 bases). Trimming left V 6 bases short and J 7 bases short, with 21 bases between. This CDR3 spans 16 amino acids. Germline V gene sequence: CDR1 SEHNR, CDR2 FQNEAQ (reference sequence). The CDR3 region is CASRTEWTRGNGELFF. The CDR3 DNA reads TGTGCCAGCAGGACTGAATGGACAAGGGGGAACGGGGAGCTGTTTTTT. Using reference TRBV7-9 and TRBJ2-2 for the parts outside the CDR3, the full variable domain is DTGVSQNPRHKITKRGQNVTFRCDPISEHNRLYWYRQTLGQGPEFLTYFQNEAQLEKSRLLSDRFSAERPKGSFSTLEIQRTEQGDSAMYLCASRTEWTRGNGELFFGEGSRLTVL.

This clone has only a few counts. The V gene is TRBV28, the J gene TRBJ1-5; D unclear. Germline assignment: CDR1 MDHEN and CDR2 SYDVKM. The CDR3 has 13 amino acids. V was shortened by 8 bases and J by 0 bases, with 8 bases between the two germline ends. The CDR3 here is CASRDSSNQPQHF. In nucleotides, the CDR3 is TGTGCCAGCCGGGATTCTAGCAATCAGCCCCAGCATTTT.

This clone was counted only a few times. The chain recombines TRBV30 with TRBJ2-2, with TRBD1 as a possible D gene (6 bases). Germline V gene data show CDR1 as GTSNPN and CDR2 as SVGIG (reference sequence). There are 15 residues in the CDR3. The V and J ends lost 0 bases and 0 bases respectively, with 8 bases between them. For the CDR3, the DNA is TGTGCCTGGAGTGTGGACAGTACGAACACCGGGGAGCTGTTTTTT. This encodes CAWSVDSTNTGELFF.

The V and J genes are TRBV6-6 and TRBJ2-5, with 11 bases identical to TRBD2. Looked up from germline, CDR1 is MNHNY and CDR2 is SVGAGI (reference sequence). This CDR3 region has 14 residues. With V trimmed by 6 bases and J by 4 bases, 4 bases remained unmatched. CDR3 sequence reads: CASSTSGSSETQYF. The CDR3 DNA is TGTGCCAGCAGCACTAGCGGGAGTTCAGAGACCCAGTACTTC.

This clone was recorded a few times. V gene TRBV14 combines with J gene TRBJ2-1, with TRBD2 matching over 11 bases. CDR1 is SGHDN, CDR2 FVKESK, per germline. This CDR3 is built from 18 residues. V was pared by 1 base and J by 5 bases, with 10 bases of the junction left unmatched. The CDR3 DNA is TGTGCCAGCAGCCAAGCGTGGGTAGCGGGAGGGCGACACAATGAGCAGTTCTTC. This gives the protein CASSQAWVAGGRHNEQFF.

V and J are TRBV20-1 and TRBJ2-3; D unclear. CDR1 is DFQATT, CDR2 SNEGSKA, per germline (reference sequence). The CDR3 contains 11 residues. V was pared by 3 bases and J by 4 bases, with 5 bases between. The CDR3 loop reads CSASIADTQYF. CDR3 sequence (DNA): TGCAGTGCTAGTATTGCAGATACGCAGTATTTT.

The chain recombines TRBV5-1 with TRBJ2-5, with D perhaps TRBD2 (5 bases). The CDR3 covers 12 residues. V was cut by 4 bases and J by 5 bases, with 9 bases left in between. CDR1 is SGHRS and CDR2 is YFSETQ in the germline V gene. CDR3 coding DNA: TGCGCCAGCAGCATGGACTGGGAGACCCAGTACTTC. This gives the protein CASSMDWETQYF.

The gene calls are TRBV19 and TRBJ2-4; TRBD2 might be the D (5 bases). The V end was cut by 10 bases, the J end by 1 base, with 17 bases between. The CDR3 sequence is 15 residues long. CDR1 LNHDA and CDR2 SQIVND come from the germline V gene (reference sequence). CDR3 region: CATSGLGSAKNIQYF. The CDR3 DNA is TGTGCCACCTCGGGATTGGGATCGGCCAAAAACATTCAGTACTTC.

Only a few counts were recorded for this clone. The chain joins TRBV2 to TRBJ2-3; 8 nucleotides agree with TRBD2. This CDR3 comprises 14 residues. Germline assignment: CDR1 SNHLY and CDR2 FYNNEI. V was pared by 0 bases and J by 12 bases, with 8 bases of the junction left unmatched. This CDR3 is CASSEALRAGEQYF. The CDR3 DNA sequence: TGTGCCAGCAGTGAAGCGCTTCGAGCGGGGGAACAGTATTTT.

This clone occurred a few times. The V call is TRBV4-1, the J call TRBJ1-4, with TRBD1 matching 10 bases. The CDR3 loop spans 16 amino acids. With V trimmed by 4 bases and J by 8 bases, 10 bases remained unmatched. The germline V gene has CDR1 MGHRA and CDR2 YSYEKL. The CDR3 DNA follows: TGCGCCAGCAGCCGAGAGATCGACAGGGGGCGGGAAAAACTGTTTTTT. It translates to CASSREIDRGREKLFF.

This clone has a handful of counts. The rearrangement links TRBV7-2 to TRBJ1-1; D not certain. V lost 3 bases and J lost 2, with 10 bases in between. CDR3 size: 14 residues. Germline values: CDR1 SGHTA, CDR2 FQGNSA. Here the CDR3 DNA reads TGTGCCAGCAGCTTTATAGCAGAAAACACTGAAGCTTTCTTT. Protein product: CASSFIAENTEAFF.

This clone was detected a few times. The V gene is TRBV7-2, the J gene TRBJ1-5; tentative D call: TRBD1 (5 bases). The CDR3 totals 16 residues. Trimming took 2 bases from V and 1 from J, leaving 12 bases between them. The germline V gene encodes CDR1 SGHTA and CDR2 FQGNSA. The CDR3 spells CASSLMGTASNQPQHF. In DNA, the CDR3 is TGTGCCAGCAGCTTAATGGGGACGGCGAGCAATCAGCCCCAGCATTTT. Full variable domain (remainder filled in from reference TRBV7-2 and TRBJ1-5): GAGVSQSPSNKVTEKGKDVELRCDPISGHTALYWYRQSLGQGLEFLIYFQGNSAPDKSGLPSDRFSAERTGGSVSTLTIQRTQQEDSAVYLCASSLMGTASNQPQHFGDGTRLSIL.

For the CDR3, the DNA is TGTGCCAGCAGCCGCGGGTATGAGCAGTTCTTC. It is translated as CASSRGYEQFF. J is TRBJ2-1 and V is TRBV2; TRBD2 is a possible D gene (5 bases). Trimming left V 6 bases short and J 8 bases short, with 8 bases between. The CDR3 covers 11 residues. Germline V lookup: CDR1 SNHLY, CDR2 FYNNEI.

This clone was picked up a small number of times. The V and J genes are TRBV5-4 and TRBJ2-5; D gene unclear. CDR1 is SGHNT, CDR2 YYREEE, per germline (reference sequence). The ends were cut back, 1 base at V and 5 bases at J, with 12 bases in the middle. The CDR3 spans 14 residues. The CDR3 DNA follows: TGTGCCAGCAGCTTGAGCCCGGGTCAGGAGACCCAGTACTTC. It translates to CASSLSPGQETQYF.

A remark on this clone: Other DNA sequences of this sample code for an identical CDR3. The rearrangement uses TRBV29-1 and TRBJ2-7; weak D call: TRBD2 (6 bases). V shed 4 bases and J shed 0 bases, with 7 bases lying between them. CDR3 size: 12 residues. From germline, CDR1 is SQVTM and CDR2 ANQGSEA. The CDR3 here is CSVGRDSYEQYF. In DNA form, the CDR3 reads TGCAGCGTTGGGCGGGACTCCTACGAGCAGTACTTC.

The chain is built from TRBV5-4 and TRBJ2-7; TRBD2 aligns across 13 bases. The CDR3 consists of 15 residues. V lost 4 bases, J lost 2 bases, and 3 bases stayed unmatched. Germline V gene lookup returns CDR1 SGHNT and CDR2 YYREEE (reference sequence). The CDR3 nucleotides are TGTGCCAGCAGCCTGGGACTAGCGGGACCCTACGAGCAGTACGTC. Amino acids: CASSLGLAGPYEQYV.

This clone was counted a few times. The chain links TRBV28 to TRBJ2-5, with D possibly matching TRBD1 (6 bases). Germline-derived CDR1 and CDR2 are MDHEN and SYDVKM. V dropped 1 base and J dropped 7 bases, with 13 bases sitting between them. The CDR3 loop spans 14 amino acids. This chain's CDR3 is CASSLSRGRSTQYF. Written as DNA, the CDR3 is TGTGCCAGCAGTTTATCCAGGGGTCGTTCGACCCAGTACTTC.